The 15 T cell receptor beta chains below come from one sample, sequenced in a study of blood T cell repertoires in COVID-19. Clones were read by immunoSEQ multiplex PCR, and TCRdb kept only the in-frame ones, dropping some. Counted here are some 390,000 clones, about 87% occurring once; the ten biggest clones make up approximately 2.9%. Input material: peripheral blood. Every receptor here comes from a human donor in a cohort sampled during active COVID-19.

The chain is built from TRBV24-1 and TRBJ1-5, with 7 positions matching TRBD1. Trimming at V came to 2 bases and at J to 5 bases, leaving 5 bases not matched to a gene. Germline CDR1 and CDR2: KGHDR and SFDVKD. The CDR3 sequence is 15 residues long. In DNA form, the CDR3 reads TGTGCCACCAGTGATTCGACAGGGCAACATCAGCCCCAGCATTTT. This translates into CATSDSTGQHQPQHF.

The V call is TRBV10-2, the J call TRBJ2-7; the D gene is possibly TRBD2 (6 bases). The CDR3 runs to 11 residues. The V end lost 6 bases, the J end lost 3 bases, and 6 bases lay between the germline ends. Germline V gene data show CDR1 as WSHSY and CDR2 as SAAADI. The CDR3 here is CASRGGYEQYF. In DNA form, the CDR3 reads TGCGCCAGCAGGGGGGGCTACGAGCAGTACTTC.

The CDR3 DNA is TGTGCCAGCAGCTTCAGGCCCCTGGGTGAAGTACCCCTCCACTTT. It yields the protein CASSFRPLGEVPLHF. This rearrangement joins TRBV27 to TRBJ1-6, with no clear D. This CDR3 region has 15 residues. V lost 6 bases, J lost 12 bases, and 21 bases lay in between. Germline CDR1 and CDR2: MNHEY and SMNVEV (reference sequence).

This chain joins TRBV28 and TRBJ1-1, with 8 bases lining up with TRBD1. V shed 11 bases and J 7 bases; nucleotides not matched to a gene: 12. CDR1 is MDHEN, CDR2 SYDVKM, per germline. The CDR3 contains 13 residues. The CDR3 region has the DNA TGTGCCGGGAAAACAGGGGGGGTGGATGAAGCTTTCTTT. Translating it yields CAGKTGGVDEAFF.

This sequence joins TRBV10-3 and TRBJ2-5; 9 nucleotides align to TRBD2. The CDR3 sequence is 14 residues long. V lost 4 bases to trimming and J lost 4 bases; unmatched junction nucleotides: 4. The germline V gene encodes CDR1 ENHRY and CDR2 SYGVKD. This chain's CDR3 is CAISAGGGAETQYF. CDR3 sequence (DNA): TGTGCCATCAGTGCCGGCGGGGGGGCAGAGACCCAGTACTTC.

This chain connects TRBV5-1 to TRBJ1-1; D is uncertain. CDR1 and CDR2 (germline): SGHRS, YFSETQ. Trimming left V 1 base short and J 11 bases short, with 15 bases between. CDR3 length equals 13 residues. The CDR3 coding sequence is TGCGCCAGCAGCTTGACGCGGAGTACGGGTGCTTTCTTT. Translating gives CASSLTRSTGAFF.

V and J are TRBV6-5 and TRBJ2-1; TRBD1 agrees at 9 bases. The germline CDR1 and CDR2 sequences are MNHEY and SVGAGI. V gave up 5 bases and J gave up 12 bases; unmatched junction bases: 11. CDR3 length: 14 amino acids. The CDR3 region is CASSRTGAGVGQFF. The CDR3 DNA reads TGTGCCAGCAGTAGGACAGGGGCGGGAGTCGGGCAGTTCTTC.

This sequence joins TRBV2 and TRBJ1-5; D remains ambiguous. Germline lookup yields CDR1 SNHLY and CDR2 FYNNEI. Trimming took 3 bases from V and 0 from J, leaving 9 bases between them. This CDR3 has 15 residues. CDR3 sequence: CASSDVGYSNQPQHF. The CDR3 nucleotides read TGTGCCAGCAGTGATGTCGGGTATAGCAATCAGCCCCAGCATTTT.

This rearrangement joins TRBV5-1 to TRBJ2-6; 9 positions match TRBD1. Germline CDR1 reads SGHRS; CDR2 reads YFSETQ. The trim removed 2 bases at V and 1 base at J, leaving 7 bases unmatched. The CDR3 is made up of 18 amino acids. The CDR3 region is CASSLNLQGASGANVLTF. Written as DNA, the CDR3 is TGCGCCAGCAGCTTAAACCTACAGGGGGCATCTGGGGCCAACGTCCTGACTTTC. The whole variable domain, filled in from reference TRBV5-1 and TRBJ2-6, reads KAGVTQTPRYLIKTRGQQVTLSCSPISGHRSVSWYQQTPGQGLQFLFEYFSETQRNKGNFPGRFSGRQFSNSRSEMNVSTLELGDSALYLCASSLNLQGASGANVLTFGAGSRLTVL.

The chain carries TRBV18 and TRBJ2-3; a possible D gene is TRBD1 (6 bases). The length of the CDR3 is 14 residues. Germline V CDR1 and CDR2: KGHSH, LQKENI. The V gene lost 4 bases and the J gene lost 0 bases, with 8 bases spanning the gap. CDR3 loop: CASSQRGSTDTQYF. The CDR3 coding sequence is TGTGCCAGCTCACAGAGGGGGAGCACAGATACGCAGTATTTT.

The CDR3 DNA sequence: TGTGCCAGCAGCTTAGGAACAGGGGGCATGAATTCACCCCTCCACTTT. This translates into CASSLGTGGMNSPLHF. The chain employs TRBV7-2 and TRBJ1-6; TRBD1 agrees at 9 bases. CDR1 and CDR2 (germline): SGHTA, FQGNSA. This CDR3 has 16 residues. V shed 1 base and J 7 bases; nucleotides not matched to a gene: 5.

The J gene is TRBJ2-2, the V gene TRBV6-2 or TRBV6-3; D possibly corresponds to TRBD1 (6 bases). Looked up from germline, CDR1 is MNHEY and CDR2 is SVGEGT. V was cut by 0 bases and J by 4 bases, with 9 bases left in between. This CDR3 region has 15 residues. CDR3 protein: CASSYSGRGTGELFF. CDR3 DNA sequence: TGTGCCAGCAGTTACTCGGGCAGGGGCACCGGGGAGCTGTTTTTT.

The J gene is TRBJ2-7, the V gene TRBV29-1, with D perhaps matching TRBD2 (6 bases). The germline V gene has CDR1 SQVTM and CDR2 ANQGSEA. The CDR3 sequence is 11 residues long. Between the trimmed V and J ends, which lost 4 bases and 7 bases, there was a span of 11 bases. CDR3 loop: CSVGGGVEQYF. The CDR3 region has the DNA TGCAGCGTTGGAGGAGGGGTTGAGCAGTACTTC.

This clone came up once. V gene TRBV27 combines with J gene TRBJ2-1, with 8 bases identical to TRBD2. The length of the CDR3 is 16 residues. V dropped 5 bases and J dropped 7; count of bases not matched to a gene: 13. Germline V CDR1 and CDR2: MNHEY, SMNVEV (reference sequence). Here the CDR3 DNA reads TGTGCCAGCAGTACCGTAACTAGCGGCAGGTTTAATGAGCAGTTCTTC. Encoded protein: CASSTVTSGRFNEQFF.

The rearrangement joins TRBV5-8 to TRBJ2-4, with 7 bases identical to TRBD1. In germline, CDR1 is SGHTS, CDR2 YDEGEE. With 3 bases clipped from V and 2 bases from J, the junction kept 8 bases outside the gene matches. The CDR3 sequence is 16 residues long. The CDR3 DNA reads as TGTGCCAGCAGCTCTGGACAGGTTCTAACCAAAAACATTCAGTACTTC. It translates to CASSSGQVLTKNIQYF.